The 29 T cell receptor beta chains given below trace back to one sample, sequenced in a study of post-analysis software for immune sequencing data. General study findings and limits: TRBV5-6, TRBV5-1 and TRBV20-1 were among roughly 5 TRBV segments more frequent in patients than controls.

Sequencing libraries made from TCR beta cDNA carried unique molecular identifiers. MiXCR was run by TCRdb on the PCR reads, yielding one entry per CDR3 protein. The table includes a few hundred thousand distinct CDR3 sequences, about 40% detected once. What these receptors recognize is not known. Sequencing used blood. The receptors shown here come from a girl aged 5 to 17 with multiple sclerosis.

This clonotype has at least ten counts. V is TRBV29-1 and J is TRBJ1-2, with D unclear. The CDR3 runs to 11 residues. Germline values: CDR1 SQVTM, CDR2 ANQGSEA. The V gene lost 1 base and the J gene lost 3 bases, with 3 bases spanning the gap. CDR3 sequence reads: CSVEVDYGYTF. In nucleotides, the CDR3 is TGCAGCGTTGAAGTCGACTATGGCTACACCTTC.

The gene calls are TRBV15 and TRBJ1-4, with 7 bases identical to TRBD1. Per germline, CDR1 LNHNV and CDR2 YYDKDF (reference sequence). This CDR3 is built from 15 residues. The V and J ends lost 5 bases and 7 bases, in that order; junction bases with no gene match: 10. CDR3 bases: TGTGCCACCAGCGCCAAGCAGGGGGAGGGTGAAAAACTGTTTTTT. Translated: CATSAKQGEGEKLFF. The full variable domain, completed using reference TRBV15 and TRBJ1-4, is DAMVIQNPRYQVTQFGKPVTLSCSQTLNHNVMYWYQQKSSQAPKLLFHYYDKDFNNEADTPDNFQSRRPNTSFCFLDIRSPGLGDTAMYLCATSAKQGEGEKLFFGSGTQLSVL.

The chain couples TRBV27 to TRBJ1-5, with 9 bases aligning to TRBD1. The germline gives CDR1 MNHEY, CDR2 SMNVEV (reference sequence). J gave up 5 bases and V 6 bases, and 8 bases lay outside the gene matches. The CDR3 is made up of 15 amino acids. CDR3 loop: CASRSGQGNDQPQHF. CDR3 coding DNA: TGTGCCAGCAGGTCGGGACAGGGAAACGATCAGCCCCAGCATTTT.

CDR3: CASSQGTGQGTEAFF. The CDR3 region has the DNA TGTGCCAGCAGTCAGGGGACAGGGCAGGGGACTGAAGCTTTCTTT. The chain uses TRBV5-5 and TRBJ1-1, with 9 bases matching TRBD1. After removal of 5 bases from V and 5 bases from J, the junction contained 10 bases not matched to a gene. The germline gives CDR1 SGHKS, CDR2 YYEKEE (reference sequence). This CDR3 is 15 amino acids long.

The rearrangement joins TRBV20-1 to TRBJ2-7, with 8 positions matching TRBD2. CDR1 DFQATT and CDR2 SNEGSKA come from the germline V gene (reference sequence). J was trimmed by 6 bases and V by 6 bases; bases with no gene match: 19. The CDR3 length is 16 residues. The CDR3 loop is CSASIGASSGSFEQYF. DNA of the CDR3: TGCAGTGCATCGATCGGAGCGTCTAGCGGGTCTTTCGAGCAGTACTTC.

This clonotype occurred many times. The rearrangement joins TRBV29-1 to TRBJ1-5, with D possibly matching TRBD1 (5 bases). The germline V and J ends were trimmed by 4 bases and 1 base, with 8 bases remaining between them. This CDR3 region has 13 residues. Germline V lookup: CDR1 SQVTM, CDR2 ANQGSEA. CDR3 sequence reads: CSVGGGSNQPQHF. Written as DNA, the CDR3 is TGCAGCGTTGGCGGGGGGAGCAATCAGCCCCAGCATTTT.

The table lists this clonotype with a few counts. This may be a read error, as it is one base from a much larger clone. The genes are TRBV7-3 and TRBJ1-6; D possibly corresponds to TRBD1 (6 bases). The CDR3 has 15 residues. CDR1 is SGHTA, CDR2 FQGTGA, per germline. The CDR3 is CASSLNGQRNSPPHF. For the CDR3, the DNA is TGTGCCAGCAGCTTAAACGGACAGCGAAATTCACCCCCCCACTTT.

This clonotype occurred many times. The chain uses TRBV25-1 and TRBJ2-5; 9 bases align to TRBD2. The germline V gene has CDR1 MGHDK and CDR2 SYGVNS. With 1 base clipped from V and 1 base from J, the junction kept 16 bases outside the gene matches. This CDR3 contains 20 residues. CDR3: CASSESVAGAGSPLQETQYF. As DNA, the CDR3 is TGTGCCAGCAGTGAATCCGTAGCGGGGGCCGGTTCACCTCTCCAAGAGACCCAGTACTTC.

The CDR3 loop is CASSPPGGPPGQYF. DNA for the CDR3: TGTGCCAGCAGCCCCCCGGGAGGTCCTCCGGGGCAGTACTTC. The V and J genes are TRBV7-9 and TRBJ2-4, with 7 bases aligning to TRBD2. The CDR3 consists of 14 residues. V lost 5 bases and J lost 13; bases outside the gene matches: 14. Per germline, CDR1 SEHNR and CDR2 FQNEAQ (reference sequence). Variable domain in full (rest from reference TRBV7-9 and TRBJ2-4): DTGVSQNPRHKITKRGQNVTFRCDPISEHNRLYWYRQTLGQGPEFLTYFQNEAQLEKSRLLSDRFSAERPKGSFSTLEIQRTEQGDSAMYLCASSPPGGPPGQYFGAGTRLSVL.

This clonotype has at least ten counts. The rearrangement uses TRBV5-1 and TRBJ2-4; 7 nucleotides line up with TRBD2. J gave up 7 bases and V 0 bases, and 1 base lay outside the gene matches. CDR3 size: 13 residues. The germline gives CDR1 SGHRS, CDR2 YFSETQ. The CDR3 sequence: CASSLAGRNIQYF. The CDR3 DNA is TGCGCCAGCAGCTTGGCCGGGAGGAACATTCAGTACTTC.

The chain combines TRBV21-1 with TRBJ2-1; the table's TRBD2 call for D was not verified on the DNA. TRBV21-1 is a known pseudogene. The CDR3 extends over 15 amino acids. The CDR3 spells CASTKGRREGNEQFF. Written as DNA, the CDR3 is TGTGCCAGCACCAAAGGACGTCGGGAGGGCAATGAGCAGTTCTTC.

The chain couples TRBV9 to TRBJ1-1; D unresolved. V lost 2 bases and J lost 1, with 12 bases in between. Germline assignment: CDR1 SGDLS and CDR2 YYNGEE. The CDR3 sequence is 15 residues long. The CDR3 DNA sequence: TGTGCCAGCAGCGTCAGTATGGAGGGGAACACTGAAGCTTTCTTT. Amino acids: CASSVSMEGNTEAFF.

This clonotype appeared many times. The chain joins TRBV4-2 to TRBJ2-1; D perhaps matches TRBD2 (5 bases). With 3 bases removed from V and 6 bases from J, the gap between germline ends came to 6 bases. The CDR3 has 12 residues. Germline-derived CDR1 and CDR2 are LGHNA and YNFKEQ. The CDR3 nucleotides read TGTGCCAGCAGCCAGAGCGGCAATGAGCAGTTCTTC. It is translated as CASSQSGNEQFF.

This clonotype appeared a few times. The chain combines TRBV12-3 or TRBV12-4 with TRBJ2-1, with D unresolved. The CDR3 totals 11 residues. V was pared by 5 bases and J by 7 bases, with 6 bases between. The CDR3 region is CASSMGNEQFF. The CDR3, as DNA: TGTGCCAGCAGTATGGGTAATGAGCAGTTCTTC.

This clonotype showed up just a few times. The chain has TRBV14 and TRBJ2-3, with TRBD1 matching over 8 bases. The CDR3 has 14 amino acids. Germline V gene sequence: CDR1 SGHDN, CDR2 FVKESK. V lost 4 bases to trimming and J lost 5 bases; unmatched junction nucleotides: 5. The CDR3 nucleotides are TGTGCCAGCAGCCTATACAGGGGGAGAGATACGCAGTATTTT. It yields the protein CASSLYRGRDTQYF.

At least ten counts were recorded for this clonotype. This chain joins TRBV5-1 and TRBJ2-5; a weak D match, TRBD1 (6 bases). Trimming cost V 4 bases and J 4 bases, with 17 bases left between them. This CDR3 contains 15 residues. Germline V gene lookup returns CDR1 SGHRS and CDR2 YFSETQ. CDR3 nucleotides: TGCGCCAGCAGCCCCGTGGGGACCAGGGGAGAGACCCAGTACTTC. The encoded protein is CASSPVGTRGETQYF.

As regards this clonotype: A much larger clone sits a single nucleotide away, making a read error possible. V gene TRBV5-6 combines with J gene TRBJ2-1; 13 bases are a match to TRBD2. CDR3 size: 16 residues. The germline V gene encodes CDR1 SGHDT and CDR2 YYEEEE. DNA for the CDR3: TGTGCCAACAGCTTCCGGACTAGCGGGAGAAACAATGAGCAGTTCTTC. Its protein product is CANSFRTSGRNNEQFF.

The chain combines TRBV29-1 with TRBJ2-2; either TRBD1 or TRBD2 may fit D (5 bases each). The CDR3 length is 13 residues. V shed 6 bases and J shed 5 bases, with 13 bases lying between them. The germline gives CDR1 SQVTM, CDR2 ANQGSEA. The CDR3 bases are TGCAGCGTGAGGGGCCCGCAGACCGGGGAGCTGTTTTTT. The encoded protein is CSVRGPQTGELFF.

This clonotype was counted at least ten times. The chain combines TRBV5-1 with TRBJ2-5; 11 nucleotides match TRBD1. Germline-derived CDR1 and CDR2 are SGHRS and YFSETQ. CDR3 size: 14 residues. V lost 4 bases and J lost 4; bases outside the gene matches: 3. The CDR3 is CASSDGTGGETQYF. CDR3 DNA: TGCGCCAGCAGCGACGGGACAGGGGGAGAGACCCAGTACTTC.

This clonotype was detected a few times. The genes are TRBV6-5 and TRBJ2-2, with D unclear. Trimming shortened V by 0 bases and J by 5 bases, and 4 bases separated the two germline ends. CDR1 and CDR2 from the germline V gene are MNHEY and SVGAGI. This CDR3 contains 13 residues. The chain's CDR3 is CASSYSPTGELFF. Here the CDR3 DNA reads TGTGCCAGCAGTTACTCGCCTACCGGGGAGCTGTTTTTT.

Concerning this clonotype itself: This may come from a read error, since a much larger clone is one base off. The chain uses TRBV6-5 and TRBJ2-7, with D tentatively TRBD1 (6 bases). The CDR3 sequence is 15 residues long. Per the germline V gene, CDR1 is MNHEY and CDR2 is SVGAGI. The CDR3 protein is CAGSRDTLFPYEQYF. The CDR3 bases are TGTGCCGGCAGTCGGGACACCCTATTCCCCTACGAGCAGTACTTC.

This chain joins TRBV6-6 and TRBJ2-7, with 9 positions matching TRBD1. Trimming at V came to 7 bases and at J to 0 bases, leaving 7 bases not matched to a gene. This CDR3 is 15 amino acids long. Germline CDR1 and CDR2: MNHNY and SVGAGI (reference sequence). The CDR3 sequence: CASNGDRASSYEQYF. The CDR3 coding sequence is TGTGCCAGCAATGGGGACAGGGCTAGCTCCTACGAGCAGTACTTC.

This clonotype was seen at least ten times. The V and J genes are TRBV29-1 and TRBJ2-5; D remains unclear. Germline V lookup: CDR1 SQVTM, CDR2 ANQGSEA. The CDR3 is made up of 9 amino acids. Trimming cost V 0 bases and J 7 bases, with 0 bases left between them. Written as DNA, the CDR3 is TGCAGCGTTGAAGAGACCCAGTACTTC. This gives the protein CSVEETQYF.

The table lists this clonotype with many counts. The chain couples TRBV29-1 to TRBJ2-1; 8 nucleotides match TRBD2. Germline trimming cut 3 bases from V and 7 bases from J; bases unmatched to any gene: 11. CDR3 size: 15 residues. CDR1 and CDR2 from the germline V gene are SQVTM and ANQGSEA. The CDR3, as DNA: TGCAGCGTTGAGGTTCTAGCGGGCACCTTAAATGAGCAGTTCTTC. It codes for CSVEVLAGTLNEQFF.

This clonotype was observed many times. This rearrangement joins TRBV5-1 to TRBJ1-5; D may be TRBD1 (6 bases). This CDR3 comprises 15 residues. Germline CDR1 is SGHRS and CDR2 is YFSETQ. With 0 bases removed from V and 6 bases from J, the gap between germline ends came to 13 bases. The CDR3: CASSLDGRDTQPQHF. CDR3 sequence (DNA): TGCGCCAGCAGCTTGGATGGTAGGGACACTCAGCCCCAGCATTTT. Complete variable domain (other parts from reference TRBV5-1 and TRBJ1-5): KAGVTQTPRYLIKTRGQQVTLSCSPISGHRSVSWYQQTPGQGLQFLFEYFSETQRNKGNFPGRFSGRQFSNSRSEMNVSTLELGDSALYLCASSLDGRDTQPQHFGDGTRLSIL.

Note on this clonotype: This may be a read error: a much more frequent sequence differs by one nucleotide. The final CDR3 position lacks the conserved phenylalanine or tryptophan, pointing to a likely read error. The chain combines TRBV11-2 with TRBJ2-5; no reliable D call. The DNA matches TRBJ2-7 better at its end, which makes the J call doubtful. Germline V gives CDR1 SGHAT, CDR2 FQNNGV. The CDR3 has 13 residues. CDR3 nucleotides: TGTGCCAGCAGCTTAGGTTCAAAATACGAGCAGTACTCC. This sequence encodes CASSLGSKYEQYS.

This clonotype was found many times. The rearrangement joins TRBV3-1 to TRBJ2-3, with 10 bases aligning to TRBD1. CDR3 length: 16 residues. Trimming cost V 0 bases and J 7 bases; bases outside gene matches: 7. Germline values: CDR1 LGHDT, CDR2 YNNKEL (reference sequence). Here the CDR3 reads CASSQEGQGGRNTQYF. The CDR3 DNA reads as TGTGCCAGCAGCCAAGAAGGACAGGGGGGCCGCAATACGCAGTATTTT.

The chain has TRBV9 and TRBJ2-3; D perhaps matches TRBD2 (6 bases). The CDR3 contains 15 residues. Germline CDR1 reads SGDLS; CDR2 reads YYNGEE. V was pared by 0 bases and J by 1 base, with 9 bases between. The DNA of the CDR3 is TGTGCCAGCAGCGTAGATTTAGCGGGCACAGATACGCAGTATTTT. It encodes CASSVDLAGTDTQYF.

The rearrangement links TRBV6-2 or TRBV6-3 to TRBJ2-3; D may be TRBD2 (6 bases). The V and J ends lost 0 bases and 6 bases respectively, with 16 bases between them. This CDR3 is 16 amino acids long. CDR1 is MNHEY and CDR2 is SVGEGT in the germline V gene. The CDR3 DNA is TGTGCCAGCAGTTACTCGGCGGGACGGTTGGTGGATACGCAGTATTTT. This gives the protein CASSYSAGRLVDTQYF.